This entry concerns a single T cell receptor beta chain. The antigen remains undetermined. Study-level results: Tumor-infiltrating Treg TCR alpha and beta sequences overlapped most with tumor naive CD4+ T cells, then blood naive. Tumor memory CD4+ T cell TCR gene usage was found to cluster with blood and lymph node memory CD4+ cells and with lymph node naive CD4+ cells.

Full-length variable regions came from constant-region reverse primers plus semi-nested Nested Universal Primer A PCR. TCRdb re-analysed the 5' RACE reads in MiXCR, keeping a single row per CDR3 protein. The table lists tens of thousands of distinct CDR3 sequences, roughly 23% of them singletons. Tregs were sorted as CD4+CD25+CD127-/low cells. This clonotype was obtained from a female donor with breast cancer. The sequencing input was Tregs sorted from a lymph node.

The CDR3 region is CASSQGLDHEQYF. DNA of the CDR3: TGTGCCAGCAGCCAAGGACTAGACCACGAGCAGTACTTC. This sequence joins TRBV3-1 and TRBJ2-7; TRBD2 might be the D (6 bases). The germline gives CDR1 LGHDT, CDR2 YNNKEL (reference sequence). Trimming pared 1 base from V and 5 bases from J, leaving 9 bases between. The CDR3 totals 13 residues.